These 18 T cell receptor beta chains were all obtained from the same sample, sequenced in a study of T cell responses to AZD1222 COVID-19 vaccine. The data were produced by immunoSEQ multiplex PCR, yet TCRdb's version contains in-frame clones alone and is incomplete. The sample lists 30,000 to 40,000 clones, 75% to 80% occurring once. The source was peripheral blood, collected 28 days after the second AZD1222 dose. The receptors originated from an adult who received the AZD1222 COVID-19 vaccine.

The chain recombines TRBV2 with TRBJ2-5; TRBD2 matches 12 bases. Trimming took 8 bases from V and 4 from J; bases not matched to a gene: 8. The CDR3 loop spans 15 amino acids. Germline V gene lookup returns CDR1 SNHLY and CDR2 FYNNEI. CDR3 nucleotide sequence: TGTGCCAGCGGACTAGCGGGGCCTCGGGGAGAGACCCAGTACTTC. Amino acid sequence: CASGLAGPRGETQYF. Looking up the rest from reference TRBV2 and TRBJ2-5 gives the full variable domain: EPEVTQTPSHQVTQMGQEVILRCVPISNHLYFYWYRQILGQKVEFLVSFYNNEISEKSEIFDDQFSVERPDGSNFTLKIRSTKLEDSAMYFCASGLAGPRGETQYFGPGTRLLVL.

This chain connects TRBV7-9 to TRBJ2-7; the match to TRBD2 covers 10 bases. Trimming cost V 1 base and J 3 bases; bases outside gene matches: 3. This CDR3 comprises 15 residues. Germline loops: CDR1 SEHNR, CDR2 FQNEAQ (reference sequence). The CDR3 sequence: CASSLGASGGYEQYF. The CDR3 nucleotides are TGTGCCAGCAGCTTAGGGGCTAGCGGGGGCTACGAGCAGTACTTC.

To note about this clone: The same CDR3 arises from other DNA sequences in this sample as well. This chain uses TRBV19 with TRBJ1-5; tentative D call: TRBD1 (5 bases). The CDR3 length is 15 residues. V was trimmed by 3 bases and J by 2 bases, leaving 11 bases between them. Per germline, CDR1 LNHDA and CDR2 SQIVND (reference sequence). The CDR3 loop is CASSMGPAGNQPQHF. As DNA, the CDR3 is TGTGCCAGTAGTATGGGGCCAGCTGGCAATCAGCCCCAGCATTTT.

This clone was observed a handful of times. CDR3 coding DNA: TGTGCCAGCAGCCGCCCCAGCGGTACGCAGTATTTT. Amino acids: CASSRPSGTQYF. The rearrangement links TRBV7-2 to TRBJ2-3; D might be TRBD2 (5 bases). CDR1 and CDR2 (germline): SGHTA, FQGNSA. V shed 5 bases and J shed 8 bases, with 11 bases lying between them. There are 12 residues in the CDR3. The full variable domain, its missing parts supplied by reference TRBV7-2 and TRBJ2-3, is GAGVSQSPSNKVTEKGKDVELRCDPISGHTALYWYRQSLGQGLEFLIYFQGNSAPDKSGLPSDRFSAERTGGSVSTLTIQRTQQEDSAVYLCASSRPSGTQYFGPGTRLTVL.

V is TRBV7-2 and J is TRBJ1-1, with D possibly TRBD1 on 6 matching bases. V lost 1 base, J lost 1 base, and 16 bases lay in between. The CDR3 is made up of 17 amino acids. CDR1 is SGHTA, CDR2 FQGNSA, per germline. The CDR3 protein is CASSLGPQGMGNTEAFF. The CDR3 DNA reads as TGTGCCAGCAGCTTAGGTCCGCAGGGGATGGGGAACACTGAAGCTTTCTTT.

The chain recombines TRBV30 with TRBJ2-3; tentatively, D is TRBD2 (5 bases). V lost 8 bases, J lost 3 bases, and 15 bases lay in between. Germline V CDR1 and CDR2: GTSNPN, SVGIG (reference sequence). This CDR3 spans 13 amino acids. The CDR3: CAAQKDWTDTQYF. The CDR3 DNA reads as TGTGCCGCACAGAAGGACTGGACAGATACGCAGTATTTT.

The chain joins TRBV7-2 to TRBJ1-1; D possibly corresponds to TRBD1 (5 bases). The V and J ends lost 2 bases and 0 bases respectively, with 13 bases between them. Per the germline V gene, CDR1 is SGHTA and CDR2 is FQGNSA. The CDR3 runs 16 residues. This CDR3 reads CASSLMAGRMNTEAFF. The CDR3 DNA reads as TGTGCCAGCAGCTTAATGGCAGGGCGAATGAACACTGAAGCTTTCTTT.

V gene TRBV2 combines with J gene TRBJ2-7, with D possibly TRBD1 on 6 matching bases. The V end lost 2 bases, the J end lost 4 bases, and 6 bases lay between the germline ends. CDR3 length equals 12 residues. CDR1 is SNHLY and CDR2 is FYNNEI in the germline V gene. CDR3 amino acids: CASSETGYEQYF. The CDR3 DNA sequence: TGTGCCAGCAGTGAAACAGGGTACGAGCAGTACTTC.

V gene TRBV7-9 combines with J gene TRBJ2-1; unclear D gene. This CDR3 has 11 amino acids. Trimming pared 8 bases from V and 4 bases from J, leaving 6 bases between. Looked up from germline, CDR1 is SEHNR and CDR2 is FQNEAQ (reference sequence). This CDR3 reads CASGIYNEQFF. CDR3 sequence (DNA): TGTGCCAGCGGGATTTACAATGAGCAGTTCTTC. The complete variable domain, with remaining parts taken from reference TRBV7-9 and TRBJ2-1, reads DTGVSQNPRHKITKRGQNVTFRCDPISEHNRLYWYRQTLGQGPEFLTYFQNEAQLEKSRLLSDRFSAERPKGSFSTLEIQRTEQGDSAMYLCASGIYNEQFFGPGTRLTVL.

The rearrangement links TRBV2 to TRBJ1-5; 11 bases fit TRBD1. Unmatched junction bases numbered 9, after V lost 5 bases and J lost 6 bases. This CDR3 region has 16 residues. The germline V gene encodes CDR1 SNHLY and CDR2 FYNNEI. The CDR3: CASSRTGGGSGQPQHF. The CDR3 DNA sequence: TGTGCCAGCAGTCGGACAGGGGGCGGGAGTGGTCAGCCCCAGCATTTT.

This rearrangement joins TRBV6-5 to TRBJ2-5; TRBD2 aligns across 12 bases. The germline V gene encodes CDR1 MNHEY and CDR2 SVGAGI. Trimming took 6 bases from V and 4 from J; bases not matched to a gene: 6. The CDR3 sequence is 15 residues long. The CDR3 DNA reads as TGTGCCAGCAGGTTCCTAGCGGGAGGGGCAGAGACCCAGTACTTC. It is translated as CASRFLAGGAETQYF.

V is TRBV7-2 and J is TRBJ1-2; possibly TRBD1 for D (6 bases). Per germline, CDR1 SGHTA and CDR2 FQGNSA. The CDR3 sequence is 14 residues long. Trimming stripped 1 base from V and 2 bases from J, with 8 bases between. CDR3 coding DNA: TGTGCCAGCAGCTTAGGGACAGTCAACTATGGCTACACCTTC. Protein: CASSLGTVNYGYTF.

This clone came up a few times. This rearrangement joins TRBV4-2 to TRBJ1-5; no clear D gene. The CDR3 contains 16 residues. Trimming took off 1 base at V and 7 bases at J, with 17 bases between the two ends. Germline V CDR1 and CDR2: LGHNA, YNFKEQ. As DNA, the CDR3 is TGTGCCAGCAGCCAAGGGAGCGTGAAGGGCGGACAGCCCCAGCATTTT. This sequence encodes CASSQGSVKGGQPQHF.

The chain employs TRBV2 and TRBJ1-6, with D hard to call. This CDR3 comprises 16 residues. The V and J ends lost 6 bases and 0 bases respectively, with 12 bases between them. Germline assignment: CDR1 SNHLY and CDR2 FYNNEI. The CDR3 here is CASSGRRSSYNSPLHF. The CDR3 coding sequence is TGTGCCAGCAGCGGGCGGAGAAGCTCCTATAATTCACCCCTCCACTTT.

This sequence joins TRBV28 and TRBJ1-5, with a tentative D call TRBD1 (6 bases). Trimming left V 2 bases short and J 8 bases short, with 13 bases between. From germline, CDR1 is MDHEN and CDR2 SYDVKM. This CDR3 region has 14 residues. The DNA for the CDR3 is TGTGCCAGCAGTTTAGGAGGGGGGAGGAAGCCCCAGCATTTT. This gives the protein CASSLGGGRKPQHF.

The chain recombines TRBV6-5 with TRBJ2-1; D possibly matches TRBD1 or TRBD2 (5 bases each). CDR3 length equals 14 residues. V lost 2 bases, J lost 7 bases, and 12 bases lay in between. Per germline, CDR1 MNHEY and CDR2 SVGAGI. CDR3 amino acids: CASSYGGPANEQFF. The CDR3 DNA is TGTGCCAGCAGTTACGGGGGACCTGCGAATGAGCAGTTCTTC.

This chain connects TRBV7-2 to TRBJ1-2, with TRBD1 identical over 7 bases. CDR1 SGHTA and CDR2 FQGNSA come from the germline V gene. The CDR3 runs 14 residues. V lost 5 bases to trimming and J lost 7 bases; unmatched junction nucleotides: 10. The CDR3 nucleotides read TGTGCCAGCAGCACAGGGGTGTCAGGGGTTGGCTACACCTTC. Residues: CASSTGVSGVGYTF.

This clone was seen just once. The chain uses TRBV18 and TRBJ1-2; 7 positions match TRBD1. This CDR3 has 14 residues. Germline V gene data show CDR1 as KGHSH and CDR2 as LQKENI. V was pared by 4 bases and J by 6 bases, with 8 bases of the junction left unmatched. CDR3 DNA: TGTGCCAGCTCACTATACCGACAGGGTAATGGCTACACCTTC. It specifies CASSLYRQGNGYTF.